Shown below are 10 T cell receptor beta chains from a single sample sequenced in a study of cytomegalovirus exposure and HLA in healthy donors. Use of 60 Vbeta and 13 Jbeta primers characterized the PCR. Libraries were prepared by immunoSEQ multiplex PCR; TCRdb keeps only in-frame clonotypes and omits some of them. The repertoire includes approximately 56,000 clones, about 70% of them detected once, and 22% sits in the top ten. The sequencing sample was made of PBMCs. These receptors all stem from a woman aged 45 to 65 in good health and CMV-seropositive.

This clone was picked up a small number of times. The chain links TRBV7-6 to TRBJ1-1; D is unclear. Germline CDR1 SGHVS, CDR2 FNYEAQ. There are 10 residues in the CDR3. V was trimmed by 4 bases and J by 10 bases, leaving 7 bases between them. CDR3 in DNA: TGTGCCAGCAGCTCCTATGGAGCTTTCTTT. Translated: CASSSYGAFF. The full variable domain, its missing parts supplied by reference TRBV7-6 and TRBJ1-1, is GAGVSQSPRYKVTKRGQDVALRCDPISGHVSLYWYRQALGQGPEFLTYFNYEAQQDKSGLPNDRFSAERPEGSISTLTIQRTEQRDSAMYRCASSSYGAFFGQGTRLTVV.

The chain links TRBV27 to TRBJ2-1, with 14 bases that match TRBD2. Trimming cost V 7 bases and J 7 bases; bases outside gene matches: 3. The CDR3 has 14 amino acids. In germline, CDR1 is MNHEY, CDR2 SMNVEV (reference sequence). As DNA, the CDR3 is TGTGCCAGCATGGGACTAGCGGGAGTGAATGAGCAGTTCTTC. This gives the protein CASMGLAGVNEQFF.

The chain combines TRBV2 with TRBJ2-7, with TRBD1 matching over 9 bases. CDR1 is SNHLY, CDR2 FYNNEI, per germline. The CDR3 totals 14 residues. Trimming at V came to 4 bases and at J to 3 bases, leaving 4 bases not matched to a gene. CDR3 sequence (DNA): TGTGCCAGCAGTGTCGGGACAGGGCTCTACGAGCAGTACTTC. This translates into CASSVGTGLYEQYF.

The J gene is TRBJ2-5, the V gene TRBV19; 10 nucleotides agree with TRBD2. CDR3 length: 16 residues. V lost 5 bases and J lost 5; bases outside the gene matches: 11. Per the germline V gene, CDR1 is LNHDA and CDR2 is SQIVND (reference sequence). The CDR3 nucleotides are TGTGCCAGTAGTCTCTGGACTAGCGGTGTGGGGGAGACCCAGTACTTC. Its translation: CASSLWTSGVGETQYF.

Only a few counts were recorded for this clone. The genes are TRBV7-3 and TRBJ1-1; D perhaps matches TRBD1 (5 bases). The CDR3 is made up of 13 amino acids. Trimming left V 8 bases short and J 1 base short, with 11 bases between. Germline assignment: CDR1 SGHTA and CDR2 FQGTGA. The CDR3 DNA follows: TGTGCCAGCCGGGAGGGGCCGAACACTGAAGCTTTCTTT. Translated: CASREGPNTEAFF.

This sequence joins TRBV6-1 and TRBJ2-5, with 9 bases lining up with TRBD1. Germline V gene lookup returns CDR1 MNHNS and CDR2 SASEGT. The CDR3 contains 14 residues. The V gene end was trimmed by 6 bases and the J gene end by 7 bases; junction bases not matched to a gene: 9. CDR3 in DNA: TGTGCCAGCAGACCGGGACAGGGTATAGGGACCCAGTACTTC. It specifies CASRPGQGIGTQYF.

The chain is built from TRBV10-2 and TRBJ2-1, with 8 positions matching TRBD1. The CDR3 sequence is 15 residues long. Germline CDR1 reads WSHSY; CDR2 reads SAAADI. V dropped 5 bases and J dropped 7; count of bases not matched to a gene: 10. The CDR3 here is CASSRQGMGNNEQFF. CDR3 DNA: TGCGCCAGCAGTCGACAGGGGATGGGGAATAATGAGCAGTTCTTC.

The count of this clone is one. The chain recombines TRBV5-1 with TRBJ2-3; 12 bases are shared with TRBD2. Germline-derived CDR1 and CDR2 are SGHRS and YFSETQ. The trim removed 1 base at V and 10 bases at J, leaving 7 bases unmatched. This CDR3 is built from 15 residues. CDR3 sequence: CASSLTSGGSSSQYF. Here the CDR3 DNA reads TGCGCCAGCAGCTTGACTAGCGGGGGGTCAAGCTCGCAGTATTTT.

V gene TRBV7-2 combines with J gene TRBJ1-2, with D uncertain. Germline loops: CDR1 SGHTA, CDR2 FQGNSA. The CDR3 covers 13 residues. V lost 5 bases to trimming and J lost 8 bases, with 15 bases between them. This CDR3 is CASSPFGPGGYTF. CDR3 nucleotide sequence: TGTGCCAGCAGCCCATTCGGTCCAGGAGGCTACACCTTC.

This clone was seen more than once but under ten times. V gene TRBV29-1 combines with J gene TRBJ2-1, with 10 bases identical to TRBD2. The CDR3 has 14 amino acids. V lost 4 bases to trimming and J lost 3 bases; unmatched junction nucleotides: 3. CDR1 is SQVTM, CDR2 ANQGSEA, per germline. CDR3 DNA sequence: TGCAGCGTTGTGCGGACTAGCGGCTACAATGAGCAGTTCTTC. As protein: CSVVRTSGYNEQFF.